The sample holds a few counts of the clone carrying this TCR beta chain. The data were taken from a study of blood T cell repertoires in COVID-19. On the study more broadly: Specimens from acute and convalescent COVID-19 originated in the United States, Italy and Spain.

Per the study methods: Estimation of nucleated cell counts was performed using reference gene primer amplification. Repertoires were generated with immunoSEQ multiplex PCR, while TCRdb's copy carries only in-frame clones and drops some. V and J calls and clone size follow that table, whereas D and trimming were derived from the DNA. The table shows 200,000 to 300,000 clones, with approximately 86% occurring only once. The ends were cut back, 1 base at V and 4 bases at J, with 13 bases in the middle. The CDR3 is 15 residues long. From germline, CDR1 is SGHNT and CDR2 YENEEA. This chain joins TRBV11-3 and TRBJ1-1, with a possible D match to TRBD1 (6 bases). This receptor was identified in a woman aged 55-75 years with active or convalescent COVID-19. Sequencing was carried out using peripheral blood. CDR3 in DNA: TGTGCCAGCAGCTTAGGTGCGGAAGGGGGCACTGAAGCTTTCTTT. Its translation: CASSLGAEGGTEAFF. The variable domain in full, with the rest retrieved from reference TRBV11-3 and TRBJ1-1, is EAGVVQSPRYKIIEKKQPVAFWCNPISGHNTLYWYLQNLGQGPELLIRYENEEAVDDSQLPKDRFSAERLKGVDSTLKIQPAELGDSAVYLCASSLGAEGGTEAFFGQGTRLTVV.